This T cell receptor (beta chain) was obtained from a study of blood T cells in healthy people across ages. Combining a sample-barcoded 5' primer with a J-beta primer mix, a second PCR ran for roughly 7 to 12 cycles. TCRdb recomputed calls from the 5' RACE reads with MiXCR, one row per CDR3 protein. Among fewer than 900,000 distinct CDR3 sequences, approximately 43% were seen once, and the ten largest hold approximately 22%. The germline V gene encodes CDR1 DFQATT and CDR2 SNEGSKA (reference sequence). Trimming took off 2 bases at V and 7 bases at J, with 14 bases between the two ends. This CDR3 is built from 13 residues. Broader study findings: Significant beta diversity loss was already apparent by age approximately 40, declining roughly linearly.

For this clonotype: Its antigen is unknown.

What was sequenced was blood. This TCR was sampled from a woman aged 60-75 years in good health. The chain carries TRBV20-1 and TRBJ1-2; D may be TRBD1 (5 bases). The CDR3 nucleotides read TGCAGTGCTAGAAGTCAGGGCTCGACTGGCTACACCTTC. Translated: CSARSQGSTGYTF.